Following are 24 T cell receptor beta chains from one sample sequenced in a study of blood T cells in healthy people across ages (dated by TCRdb to the mid-2010s). The library was obtained by 5' RACE. The sample was run on an Illumina HiSeq 2500. A second about 6 to 11 cycle PCR used a sample-barcoded 5' primer and a J-beta primer mix. TCRdb reanalyzed the raw reads on its own, using fastp at Q25 for trimming and MiXCR for clone calling, and kept in-frame beta chains. Every distinct CDR3 protein forms one entry, paired with its most common genes and DNA. The sample table records about 970,000 distinct CDR3 sequences; approximately 50% of these occur just once. 20% to 25% of the sample is taken by the ten largest. The sample was blood. The receptors originated from a woman aged 55 to 70 in good health.

V usage is TRBV10-3 and J usage is TRBJ2-3; weak D call: TRBD2 (6 bases). Germline loops: CDR1 ENHRY, CDR2 SYGVKD. Trimming took off 8 bases at V and 4 bases at J, with 13 bases between the two ends. The CDR3 spans 13 residues. The chain's CDR3 is CAILAGGADTQYF. For the CDR3, the DNA is TGTGCCATCCTGGCTGGAGGGGCAGATACGCAGTATTTT.

V and J are TRBV28 and TRBJ2-3; no firm D call. This CDR3 comprises 15 residues. Germline loops: CDR1 MDHEN, CDR2 SYDVKM. Trimming took 3 bases from V and 7 from J, leaving 17 bases between them. The chain's CDR3 is CASSLSAFVANTQYF. The CDR3 DNA is TGTGCCAGCAGTTTGTCTGCGTTCGTCGCAAATACGCAGTATTTT.

The rearrangement links TRBV29-1 to TRBJ2-7; D may be TRBD1 or TRBD2 (6 bases each). The V gene lost 7 bases and the J gene lost 5 bases, with 18 bases spanning the gap. Germline-derived CDR1 and CDR2 are SQVTM and ANQGSEA. CDR3 size: 13 residues. CDR3 sequence: CSARRGEGNEQYF. The CDR3 DNA is TGCAGCGCCCGGAGGGGGGAAGGAAACGAGCAGTACTTC.

The rearrangement joins TRBV12-3 or TRBV12-4 to TRBJ2-6; D ambiguous. The V and J ends lost 1 base and 2 bases respectively, with 6 bases between them. The CDR3 has 15 residues. DNA of the CDR3: TGTGCCAGCAGTTTAGAGGGTCCTGGGGCCAACGTCCTGACTTTC. Protein: CASSLEGPGANVLTF.

The V and J genes are TRBV28 and TRBJ2-7; unclear D gene. The CDR3 is 15 amino acids. The ends were cut back, 7 bases at V and 5 bases at J, with 21 bases in the middle. Per germline, CDR1 MDHEN and CDR2 SYDVKM. CDR3 nucleotide sequence: TGTGCCAGCAAGAGGTTCCGGAGTTTCGCCGACGAGCAGTACTTC. Its protein is CASKRFRSFADEQYF.

Points on this clonotype: This may arise from a read error, as a much more abundant clone is one base away. This rearrangement joins TRBV12-3 or TRBV12-4 to TRBJ2-7; D may correspond to TRBD1 or TRBD2 (5 bases each). There are 14 residues in the CDR3. V lost 6 bases and J 0 bases, leaving 12 bases between the germline ends. CDR3 sequence (DNA): TGTGCCAGCAGGTTTACGGGGCCCTCCTACGAGCAGTACTTC. It yields the protein CASRFTGPSYEQYF.

In regard to this clonotype: The missing conserved phenylalanine or tryptophan at the end of this CDR3 makes a read error likely. J is TRBJ2-1 and V is TRBV7-3; the match to TRBD1 covers 7 bases. CDR1 is SGHTA, CDR2 FQGTGA, per germline. The CDR3 covers 15 residues. V trimming: 5 bases; J trimming: 4 bases; junction bases outside the gene matches: 8. The DNA of the CDR3 is TGTGCCAGCAGCAAGACAGGGCCCTCTTACAATGAGCAGTTCGTC. Translated, it gives CASSKTGPSYNEQFV.

The rearrangement joins TRBV20-1 to TRBJ1-1; tentative D call: TRBD1 (5 bases). The V gene's germline CDR1 is DFQATT and CDR2 SNEGSKA (reference sequence). This CDR3 is built from 15 residues. The V end lost 2 bases, the J end lost 2 bases, and 15 bases lay between the germline ends. The CDR3 region has the DNA TGCAGTGCTAGACCCCGACAGTTCTTAAACACTGAAGCTTTCTTT. This codes for CSARPRQFLNTEAFF.

The V and J genes are TRBV10-3 and TRBJ1-2; no firm D call. The ends were cut back, 5 bases at V and 5 bases at J, with 9 bases in the middle. The germline CDR1 and CDR2 sequences are ENHRY and SYGVKD. The CDR3 length is 12 residues. The CDR3 coding sequence is TGTGCCATCAGTCCCCCAGGATATGGCTACACCTTC. It is translated as CAISPPGYGYTF.

This clonotype was picked up one time. The chain links TRBV7-7 to TRBJ2-7; TRBD2 matches 7 bases. V lost 5 bases and J lost 7; bases outside the gene matches: 11. CDR1 is SSHAT, CDR2 FNYEAQ, per germline (reference sequence). The CDR3 runs to 14 residues. The chain's CDR3 is CASSLQRGSGEQYF. CDR3 nucleotide sequence: TGTGCCAGCAGCCTACAGCGGGGATCGGGTGAGCAGTACTTC.

With respect to this clonotype: Possible read error: a much larger clone is one base away. The chain couples TRBV4-1 to TRBJ1-4, with 7 bases identical to TRBD1. Germline V gene data show CDR1 as MGHRA and CDR2 as YSYEKL. CDR3 length: 14 residues. The CDR3 protein is CASSRTGANERLFF. In DNA form, the CDR3 reads TGCGCCAGCAGCCGTACAGGGGCTAATGAAAGACTGTTTTTT.

For the CDR3, the DNA is TGTGCCAGCTCACCTGGAAGACAGGGGGCCAGCTATGGCTACACCTTC. It yields the protein CASSPGRQGASYGYTF. The V call is TRBV18, the J call TRBJ1-2; 10 bases agree with TRBD1. CDR1 is KGHSH, CDR2 LQKENI, per germline. This CDR3 contains 16 residues. Trimming removed 3 bases from V and 4 bases from J; junction bases left unmatched: 8.

This rearrangement joins TRBV5-1 to TRBJ2-2, with 8 bases identical to TRBD2. The germline gives CDR1 SGHRS, CDR2 YFSETQ. Trimming at V came to 6 bases and at J to 0 bases, leaving 4 bases not matched to a gene. CDR3 length equals 15 residues. In nucleotides, the CDR3 is TGCGCCAGCATGAGCGGGGGAGCGAACACCGGGGAGCTGTTTTTT. It translates to CASMSGGANTGELFF.

Ten or more counts support this clonotype. This chain links TRBV14 with TRBJ2-5; D assignment may be TRBD1 or TRBD2 (5 bases each). Trimming removed 1 base at V and 7 bases at J, with 19 bases between. Germline V gene lookup returns CDR1 SGHDN and CDR2 FVKESK. CDR3 length equals 16 residues. In DNA form, the CDR3 reads TGTGCCAGCAGCCAAGGATCAGGGACCCTCAAGGGGACCCAGTACTTC. This translates into CASSQGSGTLKGTQYF. Supplemented by reference TRBV14 and TRBJ2-5, the full variable domain reads EAGVTQFPSHSVIEKGQTVTLRCDPISGHDNLYWYRRVMGKEIKFLLHFVKESKQDESGMPNNRFLAERTGGTYSTLKVQPAELEDSGVYFCASSQGSGTLKGTQYFGPGTRLLVL.

V gene TRBV5-8 combines with J gene TRBJ2-7; D gene ambiguous. The CDR3 is 14 residues long. From germline, CDR1 is SGHTS and CDR2 YDEGEE. Trimming stripped 6 bases from V and 9 bases from J, with 22 bases between. This chain's CDR3 is CASNQNRMLGWQYF. The CDR3 nucleotides are TGTGCCAGCAACCAAAACCGGATGCTGGGGTGGCAGTACTTC.

About this clonotype itself: The junction shows a germline mismatch at one end, possibly a read error. V usage is TRBV6-1 and J usage is TRBJ2-7, with TRBD1 matching 9 bases. This CDR3 has 16 amino acids. The germline CDR1 and CDR2 sequences are MNHNS and SASEGT. This chain's CDR3 is CASRRSAGTGHYERYF. CDR3 nucleotide sequence: TGTGCCAGCAGGAGAAGCGCCGGGACAGGGCACTACGAGCGGTACTTC.

This clonotype showed up just a few times. The rearrangement uses TRBV24-1 and TRBJ2-3; D possibly matches TRBD1 or TRBD2 (5 bases each). Per germline, CDR1 KGHDR and CDR2 SFDVKD. V was shortened by 4 bases and J by 8 bases, with 21 bases between the two germline ends. The CDR3 consists of 16 residues. CDR3 nucleotides: TGTGCCACCAGTGACTCCACAGAGGGGCCCTTCGGTACGCAGTATTTT. It translates to CATSDSTEGPFGTQYF.

This clonotype was picked up a small number of times. This rearrangement joins TRBV5-1 to TRBJ2-7; D gene uncertain. This CDR3 comprises 15 residues. V was shortened by 0 bases and J by 5 bases, with 15 bases between the two germline ends. Germline V lookup: CDR1 SGHRS, CDR2 YFSETQ. The CDR3 DNA reads TGCGCCAGCAGCTTGGATCGAGTCCCCCAGGACGAGCAGTACTTC. This encodes CASSLDRVPQDEQYF.

This clonotype was seen only a few times. The chain combines TRBV12-3 or TRBV12-4 with TRBJ2-3; D is perhaps TRBD1 (5 bases). The V gene lost 4 bases and the J gene lost 2 bases, with 10 bases spanning the gap. The CDR3 contains 14 residues. The CDR3 region is CASSSRQNTDTQYF. The CDR3 DNA sequence: TGTGCCAGCAGTTCCCGACAGAACACAGATACGCAGTATTTT.

In its sample, this clonotype was seen a few times. The V and J genes are TRBV7-2 and TRBJ2-7; D possibly corresponds to TRBD1 (6 bases). Trimming cost V 7 bases and J 4 bases, with 14 bases left between them. Germline CDR1 reads SGHTA; CDR2 reads FQGNSA. The CDR3 runs to 13 residues. The CDR3 region has the DNA TGTGCCAGCAACCGAGGGGGACGGTACGAGCAGTACTTC. This translates into CASNRGGRYEQYF.

This clonotype has more than one count but fewer than ten. V and J are TRBV29-1 and TRBJ2-7; unclear D gene. The end of the DNA fits TRBJ2-4 better, so the J call may be wrong. CDR1 and CDR2 from the germline V gene are SQVTM and ANQGSEA. The CDR3 consists of 12 residues. CDR3 loop: CSVRSGKNIQYF. In DNA form, the CDR3 reads TGCAGCGTTCGGTCCGGGAAAAACATTCAGTACTTC.

This rearrangement joins TRBV24-1 to TRBJ2-5; the D call may be TRBD1 or TRBD2 (5 bases each). CDR1 and CDR2 from the germline V gene are KGHDR and SFDVKD. The CDR3 length is 13 residues. V shed 3 bases and J shed 11 bases, with 15 bases lying between them. The chain's CDR3 is CATSDTGTPRQYF. The CDR3 DNA sequence: TGTGCCACCAGTGATACCGGGACCCCTCGGCAGTACTTC.

The rearrangement links TRBV5-1 to TRBJ2-3, with 7 bases fitting TRBD2. CDR1 and CDR2 (germline): SGHRS, YFSETQ. The CDR3 covers 16 residues. Trimming cost V 2 bases and J 0 bases; bases outside gene matches: 6. The CDR3 nucleotides are TGCGCCAGCAGCTTTACTAGCGTTCCTAGCACAGATACGCAGTATTTT. It is translated as CASSFTSVPSTDTQYF.

The CDR3, as DNA: TGCGCCAGCAGCTCCTCCGTAGCGGGAGCCTACGAGCAGTACTTC. Translation: CASSSSVAGAYEQYF. The chain combines TRBV4-1 with TRBJ2-7; 9 bases are shared with TRBD2. Germline CDR1 reads MGHRA; CDR2 reads YSYEKL. J was trimmed by 2 bases and V by 5 bases; bases with no gene match: 7. CDR3 length: 15 amino acids.